This record concerns one T cell receptor beta chain sequence. Seattle participants joined during active infection and were tracked over time. V gave up 5 bases and J gave up 1 base, with 14 bases separating them. The CDR3 is made up of 15 amino acids. The germline CDR1 and CDR2 sequences are ENHRY and SYGVKD. The entry originates in a study of blood T cell repertoires in COVID-19. TCRdb keeps only in-frame clones here, not all; method: immunoSEQ multiplex PCR. The sample holds 150,000 or so clones; approximately 85% are singletons and the top ten take under 0.8%. The receptor was derived from a man aged 55 to 70 with COVID-19, enrolled during active disease. The sequencing sample was made of peripheral blood. The gene calls are TRBV10-3 and TRBJ1-1; D is perhaps TRBD1 (6 bases). The CDR3 region is CAISLGAVGNTEAFF. CDR3 in DNA: TGTGCCATCAGTTTGGGGGCAGTGGGGAACACTGAAGCTTTCTTT.